Listed here is a single T cell receptor beta chain. The data stem from a study of blood T cell repertoires in COVID-19. This CDR3 has 16 amino acids. J lost 1 base, V lost 4 bases, and 10 bases had no gene match. In germline, CDR1 is SGHRS, CDR2 YFSETQ. Study processing details: Reference gene primer amplification gave nucleated cell count estimates. TCRdb keeps only in-frame clones here, not all; method: immunoSEQ multiplex PCR. Clone size and the V and J calls come from that table; the DNA yielded D and trimming. The sample lists 250,000 to 300,000 clones, 80% to 85% seen once, with 3.4% in the top ten. Participants came from roughly 23 US areas, aged roughly 18 to 95 years.

This TCR was sampled from a man aged 50 to 59 who had recovered from COVID-19. The rearrangement joins TRBV5-1 to TRBJ1-1, with 7 nucleotides matching TRBD1. Input material: PBMCs or T cells enriched from blood (not recorded which). The CDR3 DNA follows: TGCGCCAGCAGCCCGTCGAGGGGGCTGGGGAACACTGAAGCTTTCTTT. It codes for CASSPSRGLGNTEAFF.